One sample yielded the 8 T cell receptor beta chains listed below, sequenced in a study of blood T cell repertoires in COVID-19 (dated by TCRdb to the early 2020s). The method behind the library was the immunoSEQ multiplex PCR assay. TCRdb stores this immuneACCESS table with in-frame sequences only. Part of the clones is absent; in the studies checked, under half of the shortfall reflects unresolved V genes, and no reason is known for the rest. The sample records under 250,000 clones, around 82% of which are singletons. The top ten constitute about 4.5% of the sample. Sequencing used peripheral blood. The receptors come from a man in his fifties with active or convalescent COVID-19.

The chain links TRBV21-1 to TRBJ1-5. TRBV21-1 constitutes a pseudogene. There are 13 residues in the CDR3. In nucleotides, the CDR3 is TGTGCCCGGGGGGGGTTAGGGCGGCAGCCCCAGCATTTT. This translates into CARGGLGRQPQHF.

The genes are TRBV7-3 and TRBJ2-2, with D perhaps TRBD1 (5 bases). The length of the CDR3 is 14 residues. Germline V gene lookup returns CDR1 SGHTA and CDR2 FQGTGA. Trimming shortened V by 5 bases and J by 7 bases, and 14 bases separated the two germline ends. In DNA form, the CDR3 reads TGTGCCAGCAGCCTGGGGCCTCCGGGCGGGGAGCTGTTTTTT. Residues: CASSLGPPGGELFF.

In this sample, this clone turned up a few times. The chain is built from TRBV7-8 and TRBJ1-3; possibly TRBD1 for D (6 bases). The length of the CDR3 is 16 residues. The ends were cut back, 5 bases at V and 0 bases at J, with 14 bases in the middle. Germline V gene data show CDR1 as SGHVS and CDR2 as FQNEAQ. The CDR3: CASSRTDLASGNTIYF. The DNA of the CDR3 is TGTGCCAGCAGCAGGACAGACTTAGCCTCTGGAAACACCATATATTTT.

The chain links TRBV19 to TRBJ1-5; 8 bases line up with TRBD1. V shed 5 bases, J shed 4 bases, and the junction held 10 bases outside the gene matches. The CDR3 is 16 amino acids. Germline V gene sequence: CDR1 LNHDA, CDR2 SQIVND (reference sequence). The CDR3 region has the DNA TGTGCCAGTAGTTTGCTCAGGGGGCATGGAAATCAGCCCCAGCATTTT. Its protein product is CASSLLRGHGNQPQHF.

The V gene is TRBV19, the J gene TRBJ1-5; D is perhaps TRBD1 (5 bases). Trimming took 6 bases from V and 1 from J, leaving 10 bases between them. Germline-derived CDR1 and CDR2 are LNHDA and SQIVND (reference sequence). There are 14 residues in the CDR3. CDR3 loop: CASSQGKSNQPQHF. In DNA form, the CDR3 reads TGTGCCAGTAGCCAGGGTAAAAGCAATCAGCCCCAGCATTTT.

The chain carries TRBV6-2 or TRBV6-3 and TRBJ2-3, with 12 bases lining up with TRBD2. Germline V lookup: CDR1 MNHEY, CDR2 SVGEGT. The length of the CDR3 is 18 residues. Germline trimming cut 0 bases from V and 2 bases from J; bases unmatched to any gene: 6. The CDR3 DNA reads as TGTGCCAGCAGTTACTCGGCTAGCGGGGGGGGCCCCACAGATACGCAGTATTTT. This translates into CASSYSASGGGPTDTQYF.

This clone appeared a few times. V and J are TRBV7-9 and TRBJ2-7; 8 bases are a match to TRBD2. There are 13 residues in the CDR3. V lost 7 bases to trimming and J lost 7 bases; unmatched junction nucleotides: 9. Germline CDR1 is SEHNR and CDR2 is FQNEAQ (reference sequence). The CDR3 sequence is CASTSGGLPEQYF. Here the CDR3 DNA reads TGTGCCAGCACCTCGGGAGGGCTTCCGGAGCAGTACTTC.

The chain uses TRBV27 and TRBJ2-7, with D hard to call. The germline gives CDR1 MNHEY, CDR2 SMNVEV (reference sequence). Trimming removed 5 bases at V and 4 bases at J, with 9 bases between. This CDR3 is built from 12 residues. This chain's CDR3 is CASSPNKYEQYF. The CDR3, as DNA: TGTGCCAGCAGTCCCAACAAGTACGAGCAGTACTTC.